This TCR beta chain was profiled in a study of T-cell reconstitution after alpha-beta-depleted transplantation in children. The TCRbeta library incorporated unique molecular identifiers. TCRdb re-called the PCR reads with MiXCR, one entry per CDR3 protein. The sample carries around 450,000 distinct CDR3 sequences, around 15% recorded once. The CDR3 length is 13 residues. Germline V gene sequence: CDR1 MNHEY, CDR2 SVGEGT. V dropped 7 bases and J dropped 4 bases, with 13 bases sitting between them. This clonotype was seen more than once but under ten times. This TCR derives from a boy in the first two years of life who had a stem cell transplant for Wiskott-Aldrich syndrome, so the T cells may come from the graft donor. The V and J genes are TRBV6-2 or TRBV6-3 and TRBJ2-5; maybe TRBD2 (5 bases). Sample: PBMCs, mostly from graft donor cells, taken 360 days after TCRalphabeta/CD19-depleted stem cell transplant. The CDR3, as DNA: TGTGCCAGCATGGGGAGTCCGGCAGAGACCCAGTACTTC. Residues: CASMGSPAETQYF.